This T cell receptor (beta chain) was documented in a study of CD8 T cells in ankylosing spondylitis. Broader study findings: Some of these motif variants have turned up before, in reports on reactive arthritis synovial fluid and blood. Peripheral blood samples showed relatively rare disease-linked clones, and these clones were CD8+. Seven to nine highly homologous variants made up a TCR beta motif, and this motif appeared characteristic of ankylosing spondylitis blood. Within matched ankylosing spondylitis synovial fluid, disease-linked clones were reportedly significantly enriched.

This clonotype showed up many times. Its target is not known. TCRdb processed the 5' RACE reads anew with MiXCR; each CDR3 protein has one entry. The sample lists about 260,000 distinct CDR3 sequences; about 24% were seen once. The CDR3 has 14 residues. The germline V gene encodes CDR1 KGHSH and CDR2 LQKENI. V was clipped by 5 bases and J by 2 bases, with 10 bases between them. The sequencing sample was made of blood, either unsorted or a sorted T cell fraction (not recorded which). The chain carries TRBV18 and TRBJ1-5, with a tentative D call TRBD1 (5 bases). The receptor's source is a male donor with ankylosing spondylitis or in good health (not recorded which). The CDR3 is CASSLSGGNQPQHF. The CDR3 region has the DNA TGTGCCAGCTCATTATCGGGGGGCAATCAGCCCCAGCATTTT. Drawing the rest from reference TRBV18 and TRBJ1-5, the complete variable domain is NAGVMQNPRHLVRRRGQEARLRCSPMKGHSHVYWYRQLPEEGLKFMVYLQKENIIDESGMPKERFSAEFPKEGPSILRIQQVVRGDSAAYFCASSLSGGNQPQHFGDGTRLSIL.